The present T cell receptor beta chain was sequenced within a study of cytomegalovirus exposure and HLA in healthy donors. Points from the study as a whole: In an earlier analysis, about 87% or about 30%: the productive usage of most TCR beta V segments. One variant, a missense change in DCLRE1C, was linked in a later analysis to TCR beta V- and J-gene trimming. High specificity and sensitivity for cytomegalovirus status were reported for the classifier. When presence/absence was analysed, sequencing depth was taken to be roughly uniform across donors.

PCR employed 60 Vbeta and 13 Jbeta primers. Sequenced by immunoSEQ multiplex PCR; TCRdb stores in-frame clones only, minus some. The table records about 36,000 clones, around 50% of them present only once. Details on this clone: As yet, its antigen is unknown.

The CDR3 extends over 15 amino acids. Trimming cost V 4 bases and J 5 bases; bases outside gene matches: 7. The germline CDR1 and CDR2 sequences are SGHAT and FQNNGV. The source of this sequence is a woman aged 35 to 49 in good health and CMV-seropositive. The rearrangement uses TRBV11-2 and TRBJ2-3; 9 bases align to TRBD2. The material sequenced was PBMCs. CDR3 residues: CASSSGLATGDTQYF. The CDR3, as DNA: TGTGCCAGCAGCTCGGGACTAGCTACAGGAGATACGCAGTATTTT.